This T cell receptor beta chain derives from a study of Ad26.COV2.S vaccination and SARS-CoV-2 variants. Treatment indicated: over 15 received Ad26.COV2.S at low or high dose, single or two shots; several received placebo; per-sample allocation not given. Repertoires come from day 63 after the first vaccine or placebo injection. An adult of 18-55 years in Boston served as donor. Profiled with immunoSEQ multiplex PCR; TCRdb holds only in-frame clones, not every one. In the table there are just over 350,000 clones, around 84% of which are singletons. This CDR3 is built from 14 residues. V was clipped by 6 bases and J by 2 bases, with 13 bases between them. From germline, CDR1 is KGHSH and CDR2 LQKENI.

This chain uses TRBV18 with TRBJ1-1; no reliable D call. This material consisted of peripheral blood, taken in a trial of Ad26.COV2.S vaccine versus placebo. The clonotype was recovered from a person aged 18-60 years who received the Ad26.COV2.S COVID-19 vaccine or a placebo. The CDR3 DNA sequence: TGTGCCAGCTCCCTCCGTAGCCCTAACACTGAAGCTTTCTTT. This sequence encodes CASSLRSPNTEAFF.